The sequence of this T cell receptor beta chain was determined in a study of cytomegalovirus exposure and HLA in healthy donors. V was trimmed by 3 bases and J by 6 bases, leaving 12 bases between them. This CDR3 has 14 amino acids. In germline, CDR1 is KGHSH, CDR2 LQKENI. Concerning this clone itself: Its matching antigen is unknown.

General study points: Common viral pathogens seemed, in a later analysis, to connect with several of the most significant clusters. Among CMV-associated TCR beta chains, most appeared HLA-restricted in a later analysis. High specificity and sensitivity for cytomegalovirus status were reported for the classifier.

The PCR used 60 Vbeta and 13 Jbeta primers. TCRdb keeps only in-frame clones here, not all; method: immunoSEQ multiplex PCR. The table shows under 130,000 clones, with roughly 80% occurring only once. Source material: PBMCs. The source of this sequence is a female donor in good health and CMV-seropositive. The chain joins TRBV18 to TRBJ1-5, with TRBD1 as a possible D gene (6 bases). Here the CDR3 DNA reads TGTGCCAGCTCACCTGCGGGGGGCGGTCAGCCCCAGCATTTT. Protein product: CASSPAGGGQPQHF.